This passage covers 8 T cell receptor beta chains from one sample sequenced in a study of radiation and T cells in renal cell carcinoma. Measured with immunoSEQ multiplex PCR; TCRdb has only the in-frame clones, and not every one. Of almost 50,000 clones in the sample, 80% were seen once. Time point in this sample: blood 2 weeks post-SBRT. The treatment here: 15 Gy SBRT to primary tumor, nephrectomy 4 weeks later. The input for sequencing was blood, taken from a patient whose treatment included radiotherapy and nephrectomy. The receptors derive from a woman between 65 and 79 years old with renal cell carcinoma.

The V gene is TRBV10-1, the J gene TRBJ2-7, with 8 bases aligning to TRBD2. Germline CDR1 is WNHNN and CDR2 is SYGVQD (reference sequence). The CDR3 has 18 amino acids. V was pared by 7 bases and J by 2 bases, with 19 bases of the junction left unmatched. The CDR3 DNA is TGCGCCAGCACTTTGGGGCGGGAGGACCCTTCACCTGCCTACGAGCAGTACTTC. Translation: CASTLGREDPSPAYEQYF.

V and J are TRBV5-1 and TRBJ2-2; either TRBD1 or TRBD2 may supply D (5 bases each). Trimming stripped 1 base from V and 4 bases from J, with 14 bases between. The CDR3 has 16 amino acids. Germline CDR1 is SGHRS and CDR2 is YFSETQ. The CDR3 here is CASSLFQGGPTGELFF. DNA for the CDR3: TGCGCCAGCAGCTTGTTCCAGGGCGGGCCCACCGGGGAGCTGTTTTTT.

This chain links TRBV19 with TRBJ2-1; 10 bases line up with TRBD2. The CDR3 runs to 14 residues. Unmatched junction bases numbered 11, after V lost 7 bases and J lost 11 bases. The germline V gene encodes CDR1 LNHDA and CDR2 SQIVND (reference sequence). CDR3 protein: CASKVDSGRTKQFF. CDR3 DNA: TGTGCCAGTAAGGTGGATAGCGGGAGGACAAAGCAGTTCTTC. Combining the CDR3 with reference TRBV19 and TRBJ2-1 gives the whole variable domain DGGITQSPKYLFRKEGQNVTLSCEQNLNHDAMYWYRQDPGQGLRLIYYSQIVNDFQKGDIAEGYSVSREKKESFPLTVTSAQKNPTAFYLCASKVDSGRTKQFFGPGTRLTVL.

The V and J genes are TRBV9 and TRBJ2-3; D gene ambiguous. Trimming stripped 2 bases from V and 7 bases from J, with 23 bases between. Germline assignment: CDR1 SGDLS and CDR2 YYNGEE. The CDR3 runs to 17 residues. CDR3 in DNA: TGTGCCAGCAGCGTCGCCCTCAGCTATCTTCGCGGACATACGCAGTATTTT. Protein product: CASSVALSYLRGHTQYF.

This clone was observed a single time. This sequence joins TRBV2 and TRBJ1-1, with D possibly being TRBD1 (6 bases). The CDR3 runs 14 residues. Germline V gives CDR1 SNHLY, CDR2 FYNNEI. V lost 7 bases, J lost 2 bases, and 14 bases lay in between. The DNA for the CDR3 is TGTGCCAGCATAAGGGCACAGGGAAACACTGAAGCTTTCTTT. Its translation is CASIRAQGNTEAFF.

The CDR3 loop is CASSSRTSGSYNEQFF. As DNA, the CDR3 is TGTGCCAGCAGCTCCCGGACTAGCGGGAGTTACAATGAGCAGTTCTTC. The chain uses TRBV9 and TRBJ2-1; 13 bases are a match to TRBD2. From germline, CDR1 is SGDLS and CDR2 YYNGEE. This CDR3 has 16 amino acids. Germline trimming cut 4 bases from V and 4 bases from J; bases unmatched to any gene: 5.

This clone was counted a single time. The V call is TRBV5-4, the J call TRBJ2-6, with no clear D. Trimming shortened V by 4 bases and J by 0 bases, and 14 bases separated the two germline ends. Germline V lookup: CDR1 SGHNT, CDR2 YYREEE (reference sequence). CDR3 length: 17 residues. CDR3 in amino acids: CASSPGSVASGANVLTF. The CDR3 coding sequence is TGTGCCAGCAGCCCTGGGTCAGTGGCCTCTGGGGCCAACGTCCTGACTTTC.

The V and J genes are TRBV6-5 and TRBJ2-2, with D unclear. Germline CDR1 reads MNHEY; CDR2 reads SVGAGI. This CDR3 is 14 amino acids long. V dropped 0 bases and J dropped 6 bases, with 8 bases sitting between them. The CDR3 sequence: CASSYSIFAGELFF. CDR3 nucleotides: TGTGCCAGCAGTTACTCGATTTTTGCCGGGGAGCTGTTTTTT.